Described below is a single T cell receptor beta chain sequence and its context. TCRdb re-derived calls from the 5' RACE reads in MiXCR, one entry per CDR3 protein. The sample includes 4,200 or so distinct CDR3 sequences, over 8% of them seen just once. The sample's time point: sample taken at primary tumor resection. Unsorted whole RNA samples from tumor, nontumor lung or frozen PBMC were sequenced. The entry originates in a study of spatial heterogeneity in lung cancer. This receptor was identified in a male donor with early-stage non-small cell lung cancer. This specimen was PBMCs, taken at surgery.

CDR3 in amino acids: CASSPWGGSETQYF. Here the CDR3 DNA reads TGTGCCAGCAGCCCCTGGGGGGGGTCAGAGACCCAGTACTTC. The rearrangement joins TRBV7-3 to TRBJ2-5, with 7 nucleotides matching TRBD2. The CDR3 is 14 residues long. Germline CDR1 and CDR2: SGHTA and FQGTGA. V shed 5 bases and J 4 bases; nucleotides not matched to a gene: 7.